The 22 T cell receptor beta chains presented below share a single source sample, sequenced in a study of cytomegalovirus exposure and HLA in healthy donors listed by TCRdb under 2017. The library was made by the immunoSEQ multiplex PCR assay. The multiplex PCR relied on a mix of 60 forward primers for TCR Vbeta segments and 13 reverse primers for TCR Jbeta segments. Here the immuneACCESS table is served through TCRdb, limited to in-frame sequences with V and J called. Missing clones are a known gap in these copies; in checked studies unresolved V genes cover under half, and the rest lacks a known reason. In this sample the table shows roughly 130,000 clones, around four fifths of which occur a single time. The top ten hold roughly 2% of the sample. The sample comprised PBMCs. Source of these receptors: a woman aged 35 to 49 in good health and CMV-seropositive.

This clone was detected a few times. The V call is TRBV7-9, the J call TRBJ2-7; TRBD2 matches 8 bases. This CDR3 is 14 amino acids long. With V trimmed by 1 base and J by 3 bases, 2 bases remained unmatched. Germline CDR1 and CDR2: SEHNR and FQNEAQ (reference sequence). The CDR3 reads CASSLEGTSYEQYF. CDR3 nucleotides: TGTGCCAGCAGCTTAGAAGGGACTAGCTACGAGCAGTACTTC.

The rearrangement links TRBV4-3 to TRBJ2-3; TRBD2 agrees at 16 bases. CDR3 length: 16 amino acids. V shed 5 bases and J 4 bases; nucleotides not matched to a gene: 3. Per germline, CDR1 LGHNA and CDR2 YSLEER. In DNA, the CDR3 is TGCGCCAGCAGCATCGGGACTAGCGGGAGGGCAGATACGCAGTATTTT. Translated: CASSIGTSGRADTQYF.

The chain is built from TRBV5-5 and TRBJ1-1, with D tentatively TRBD1 (5 bases). The germline V gene has CDR1 SGHKS and CDR2 YYEKEE (reference sequence). The CDR3 loop spans 13 amino acids. V was trimmed by 4 bases and J by 4 bases, leaving 11 bases between them. The DNA for the CDR3 is TGTGCCAGCAGCCAAGACGGGGGCACTGAAGCTTTCTTT. Translated, it gives CASSQDGGTEAFF.

This rearrangement joins TRBV5-1 to TRBJ2-1; TRBD2 agrees at 10 bases. The germline gives CDR1 SGHRS, CDR2 YFSETQ. CDR3 length: 14 residues. The trim removed 4 bases at V and 5 bases at J, leaving 3 bases unmatched. The CDR3 is CASSPSGSHNEQFF. The CDR3 coding sequence is TGCGCCAGCAGCCCTAGCGGGAGTCACAATGAGCAGTTCTTC.

This clone was detected only once. J is TRBJ2-2 and V is TRBV6-1; maybe TRBD1 (7 bases). The CDR3 totals 15 residues. CDR1 is MNHNS, CDR2 SASEGT, per germline. V gave up 4 bases and J gave up 0 bases, with 9 bases separating them. This chain's CDR3 is CASSGGTANTGELFF. DNA of the CDR3: TGTGCCAGCAGTGGCGGGACAGCGAACACCGGGGAGCTGTTTTTT.

This chain connects TRBV27 to TRBJ2-5; D is possibly TRBD2 (7 bases). V gave up 1 base and J gave up 5 bases, with 14 bases separating them. Germline values: CDR1 MNHEY, CDR2 SMNVEV (reference sequence). The CDR3 loop spans 15 amino acids. This CDR3 reads CASSLFRGGGETQYF. CDR3 in DNA: TGTGCCAGCAGTTTATTTCGCGGGGGCGGGGAGACCCAGTACTTC.

The rearrangement joins TRBV15 to TRBJ1-2; D is possibly TRBD1 (6 bases). Trimming took 4 bases from V and 0 from J, leaving 15 bases between them. The CDR3 is made up of 16 amino acids. In germline, CDR1 is LNHNV, CDR2 YYDKDF (reference sequence). This chain's CDR3 is CATSIGGPAANYGYTF. The CDR3 DNA reads as TGTGCCACCAGCATCGGGGGGCCGGCGGCTAACTATGGCTACACCTTC.

This clone was detected a few times. In DNA, the CDR3 is TGTGCCAGCAGGTGGGCCCCCCAGAGAGATACGCAGTATTTT. Amino acids: CASRWAPQRDTQYF. The V gene is TRBV28, the J gene TRBJ2-3; no clear D gene. The CDR3 consists of 14 residues. Germline assignment: CDR1 MDHEN and CDR2 SYDVKM. Between the trimmed V and J ends, which lost 6 bases and 5 bases, there was a span of 15 bases.

The chain's CDR3 is CAWRPSGVGEAFF. DNA of the CDR3: TGTGCCTGGAGACCCTCAGGGGTGGGTGAAGCTTTCTTT. This sequence joins TRBV30 and TRBJ1-1; tentative D call: TRBD1 (6 bases). From germline, CDR1 is GTSNPN and CDR2 SVGIG (reference sequence). The V gene lost 3 bases and the J gene lost 7 bases, with 15 bases spanning the gap. CDR3 length equals 13 residues.

The genes are TRBV11-3 and TRBJ2-7, with D perhaps TRBD2 (5 bases). Germline V gives CDR1 SGHNT, CDR2 YENEEA. There are 18 residues in the CDR3. V shed 5 bases and J shed 2 bases, with 25 bases lying between them. CDR3 DNA: TGTGCCAGCAGCCTAACTACCGGGGTCGTCCCTGGCCCCTACGAGCAGTACTTC. Its translation: CASSLTTGVVPGPYEQYF.

The chain carries TRBV5-1 and TRBJ2-1; 9 positions match TRBD2. The germline V gene encodes CDR1 SGHRS and CDR2 YFSETQ. The CDR3 consists of 17 residues. V lost 3 bases, J lost 7 bases, and 14 bases stayed unmatched. CDR3: CASSSGTSSRGWNEQFF. For the CDR3, the DNA is TGCGCCAGCAGCTCCGGGACTAGCAGCAGGGGGTGGAATGAGCAGTTCTTC. The full variable domain, with the rest looked up from reference TRBV5-1 and TRBJ2-1, is KAGVTQTPRYLIKTRGQQVTLSCSPISGHRSVSWYQQTPGQGLQFLFEYFSETQRNKGNFPGRFSGRQFSNSRSEMNVSTLELGDSALYLCASSSGTSSRGWNEQFFGPGTRLTVL.

This clone was observed a handful of times. J is TRBJ1-1 and V is TRBV30; 7 bases are a match to TRBD1. The V gene's germline CDR1 is GTSNPN and CDR2 SVGIG (reference sequence). CDR3 length: 11 amino acids. Germline trimming cut 3 bases from V and 11 bases from J; bases unmatched to any gene: 6. The CDR3 DNA is TGTGCCTGGAGCGGACAGGAAATGGCTTTCTTT. It translates to CAWSGQEMAFF.

CDR3 in DNA: TGTGCCAGCAGTCGTAAAGGGGGCAGCCTTCTCGACTACGAGCAGTACTTC. This encodes CASSRKGGSLLDYEQYF. The chain employs TRBV5-8 and TRBJ2-7, with 7 bases identical to TRBD1. The germline V gene has CDR1 SGHTS and CDR2 YDEGEE. This CDR3 contains 17 residues. Trimming cost V 5 bases and J 3 bases; bases outside gene matches: 17.

This clone was seen a few times. The chain employs TRBV6-1 and TRBJ1-2, with D unclear. V lost 6 bases, J lost 2 bases, and 10 bases lay in between. The germline V gene encodes CDR1 MNHNS and CDR2 SASEGT. The length of the CDR3 is 13 residues. The CDR3 nucleotides are TGTGCCAGCAGATCCGACAAGAACTATGGCTACACCTTC. As protein: CASRSDKNYGYTF.

The J gene is TRBJ1-2, the V gene TRBV29-1, with a weak D call TRBD1 (6 bases). The V end lost 3 bases, the J end lost 6 bases, and 14 bases lay between the germline ends. Germline-derived CDR1 and CDR2 are SQVTM and ANQGSEA. There are 13 residues in the CDR3. The CDR3 spells CSVDAPGVDGYTF. The CDR3 DNA follows: TGCAGCGTTGATGCGCCAGGGGTCGATGGCTACACCTTC.

This CDR3 reads CASSLTRGGLIDTQYF. The CDR3 coding sequence is TGTGCCAGCAGCTTAACCCGGGGGGGCCTTATAGATACGCAGTATTTT. The J gene is TRBJ2-3, the V gene TRBV7-2, with 8 bases aligning to TRBD2. The CDR3 contains 16 residues. After removal of 2 bases from V and 5 bases from J, the junction contained 9 bases not matched to a gene. Germline CDR1 is SGHTA and CDR2 is FQGNSA. The variable domain in full, completed from reference TRBV7-2 and TRBJ2-3, reads GAGVSQSPSNKVTEKGKDVELRCDPISGHTALYWYRQSLGQGLEFLIYFQGNSAPDKSGLPSDRFSAERTGGSVSTLTIQRTQQEDSAVYLCASSLTRGGLIDTQYFGPGTRLTVL.

The chain uses TRBV13 and TRBJ2-7; a possible D gene is TRBD2 (6 bases). CDR1 and CDR2 from the germline V gene are PRHDT and FYEKMQ (reference sequence). This CDR3 comprises 14 residues. The V end lost 5 bases, the J end lost 3 bases, and 14 bases lay between the germline ends. CDR3 in amino acids: CASSMGGLSYEQYF. CDR3 nucleotide sequence: TGTGCCAGCAGCATGGGGGGACTTAGCTACGAGCAGTACTTC.

This clone was observed a few times. The chain carries TRBV5-6 and TRBJ1-2; no clear D. The ends were cut back, 4 bases at V and 4 bases at J, with 17 bases in the middle. The CDR3 is made up of 15 amino acids. Germline V gives CDR1 SGHDT, CDR2 YYEEEE. The CDR3 DNA sequence: TGTGCCAGCAGCCGTCGCGGGGAGGGCGGCTATGGCTACACCTTC. Translating gives CASSRRGEGGYGYTF. The full variable domain, its missing parts supplied by reference TRBV5-6 and TRBJ1-2, is DAGVTQSPTHLIKTRGQQVTLRCSPKSGHDTVSWYQQALGQGPQFIFQYYEEEERQRGNFPDRFSGHQFPNYSSELNVNALLLGDSALYLCASSRRGEGGYGYTFGSGTRLTVV.

The chain links TRBV11-2 to TRBJ2-5; D might be TRBD1 (5 bases). The better agreement between TRBJ2-7 and the DNA end casts doubt on the J call. Germline CDR1 reads SGHAT; CDR2 reads FQNNGV. The CDR3 is 13 amino acids. CDR3 in DNA: TGTGCCAGCAGCTTACACAGGATCTACGAGCAGTACTTC. Translating it yields CASSLHRIYEQYF.

This chain uses TRBV7-8 with TRBJ1-4; D gene unclear. The V end was cut by 4 bases, the J end by 3 bases, with 12 bases between. There are 15 residues in the CDR3. Germline V CDR1 and CDR2: SGHVS, FQNEAQ. DNA of the CDR3: TGTGCCAGCAGCTCACTCGAGTCGGCTAATGAAAAACTGTTTTTT. Amino acids: CASSSLESANEKLFF. Full variable domain (missing parts from reference TRBV7-8 and TRBJ1-4): GAGVSQSPRYKVAKRGQDVALRCDPISGHVSLFWYQQALGQGPEFLTYFQNEAQLDKSGLPSDRFFAERPEGSVSTLKIQRTQQEDSAVYLCASSSLESANEKLFFGSGTQLSVL.

This sequence joins TRBV7-3 and TRBJ1-2; TRBD1 agrees at 11 bases. J gave up 4 bases and V 5 bases, and 6 bases lay outside the gene matches. Germline CDR1 and CDR2: SGHTA and FQGTGA. This CDR3 comprises 15 residues. DNA for the CDR3: TGTGCCAGCAGCGCGGGACAGGGGGGTCCCTATGGCTACACCTTC. It translates to CASSAGQGGPYGYTF.

The rearrangement joins TRBV30 to TRBJ1-5; a possible D gene is TRBD1 (6 bases). Germline lookup yields CDR1 GTSNPN and CDR2 SVGIG (reference sequence). This CDR3 comprises 13 residues. Between the trimmed V and J ends, which lost 0 bases and 6 bases, there was a span of 9 bases. The CDR3 nucleotides are TGTGCCTGGAGTGTGCAGGGGACTCAGCCCCAGCATTTT. Encoded protein: CAWSVQGTQPQHF.